This T cell receptor (beta chain) stems from a study of blood T cell repertoires in COVID-19. The CDR3 consists of 13 residues. CDR1 and CDR2 from the germline V gene are MNHEY and SVGAGI. After removal of 8 bases from V and 2 bases from J, the junction contained 3 bases not matched to a gene. Produced via immunoSEQ multiplex PCR; TCRdb's table is partial and in-frame only. The sample lists about 300,000 clones, 89% occurring once. The study recruited exposed participants who had met a COVID-19 case within 2 weeks before entry. This TCR was sampled from a woman aged 45-65 years who had been exposed to COVID-19. This chain uses TRBV6-5 with TRBJ2-5; 9 nucleotides match TRBD1. The sample comprised PBMCs or T cells enriched from blood (not recorded which). The CDR3 sequence: CASLTGGQETQYF. The CDR3 DNA sequence: TGTGCCAGCTTGACAGGGGGTCAAGAGACCCAGTACTTC.